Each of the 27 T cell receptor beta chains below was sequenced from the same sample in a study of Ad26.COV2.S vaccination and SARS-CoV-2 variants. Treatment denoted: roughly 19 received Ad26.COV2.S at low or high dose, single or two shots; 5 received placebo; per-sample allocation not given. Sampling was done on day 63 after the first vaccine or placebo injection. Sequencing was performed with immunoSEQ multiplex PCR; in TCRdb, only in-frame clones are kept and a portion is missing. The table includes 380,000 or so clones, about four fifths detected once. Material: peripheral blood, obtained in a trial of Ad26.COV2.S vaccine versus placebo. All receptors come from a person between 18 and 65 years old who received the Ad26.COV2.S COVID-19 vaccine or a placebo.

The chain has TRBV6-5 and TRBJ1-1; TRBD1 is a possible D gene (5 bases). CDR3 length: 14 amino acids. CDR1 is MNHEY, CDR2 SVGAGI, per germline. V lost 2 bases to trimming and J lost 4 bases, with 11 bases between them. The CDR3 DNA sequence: TGTGCCAGCAGTTACGGTCAGGGAGGCACTGAAGCTTTCTTT. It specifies CASSYGQGGTEAFF.

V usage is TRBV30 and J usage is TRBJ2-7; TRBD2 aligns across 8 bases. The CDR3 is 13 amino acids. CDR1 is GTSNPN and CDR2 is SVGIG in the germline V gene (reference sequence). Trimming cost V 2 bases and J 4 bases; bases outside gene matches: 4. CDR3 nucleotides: TGTGCCTGGAGTTCTAGCGGGTATTACGAGCAGTACTTC. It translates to CAWSSSGYYEQYF. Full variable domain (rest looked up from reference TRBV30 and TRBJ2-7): SQTIHQWPATLVQPVGSPLSLECTVEGTSNPNLYWYRQAAGRGLQLLFYSVGIGQISSEVPQNLSASRPQDRQFILSSKKLLLSDSGFYLCAWSSSGYYEQYFGPGTRLTVT.

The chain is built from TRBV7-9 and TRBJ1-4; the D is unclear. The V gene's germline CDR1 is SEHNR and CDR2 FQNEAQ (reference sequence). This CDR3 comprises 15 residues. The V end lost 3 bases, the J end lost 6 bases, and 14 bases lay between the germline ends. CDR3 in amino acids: CASSFGGIRYEKLFF. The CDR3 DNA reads TGTGCCAGCAGCTTTGGAGGGATACGGTATGAAAAACTGTTTTTT.

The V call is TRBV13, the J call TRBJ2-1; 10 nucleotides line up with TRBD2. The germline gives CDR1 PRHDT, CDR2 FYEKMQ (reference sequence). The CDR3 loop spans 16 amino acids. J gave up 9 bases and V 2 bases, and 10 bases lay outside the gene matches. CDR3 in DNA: TGTGCCAGCAGCTTAACCCTTGAGCGGGGGGGCGCTGAGCAGTTCTTC. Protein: CASSLTLERGGAEQFF. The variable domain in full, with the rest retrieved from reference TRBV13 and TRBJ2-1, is AAGVIQSPRHLIKEKRETATLKCYPIPRHDTVYWYQQGPGQDPQFLISFYEKMQSDKGSIPDRFSAQQFSDYHSELNMSSLELGDSALYFCASSLTLERGGAEQFFGPGTRLTVL.

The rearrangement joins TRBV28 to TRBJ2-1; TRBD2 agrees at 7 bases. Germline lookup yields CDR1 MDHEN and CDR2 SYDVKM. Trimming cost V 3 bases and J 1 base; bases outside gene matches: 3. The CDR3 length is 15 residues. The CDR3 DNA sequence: TGTGCCAGCAGTTTCGCCGGGAGGTCCTACAATGAGCAGTTCTTC. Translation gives CASSFAGRSYNEQFF.

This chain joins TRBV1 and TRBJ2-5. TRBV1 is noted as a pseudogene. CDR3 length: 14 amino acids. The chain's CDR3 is CTSSQGDQIETQYF. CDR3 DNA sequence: TGCACCAGCAGCCAAGGAGACCAGATAGAGACCCAGTACTTC.

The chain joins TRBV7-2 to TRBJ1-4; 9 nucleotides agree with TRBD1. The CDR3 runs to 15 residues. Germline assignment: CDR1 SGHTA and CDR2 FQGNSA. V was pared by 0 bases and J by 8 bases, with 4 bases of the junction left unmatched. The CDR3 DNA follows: TGTGCCAGCAGCTTAGCAGGACAGGGGCTAGAAAAACTGTTTTTT. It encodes CASSLAGQGLEKLFF.

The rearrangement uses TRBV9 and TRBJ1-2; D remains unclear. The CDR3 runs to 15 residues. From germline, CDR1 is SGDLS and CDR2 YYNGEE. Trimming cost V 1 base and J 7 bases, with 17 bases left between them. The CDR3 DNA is TGTGCCAGCAGCGTACTCGTCGGAGGCCAGTCTGGCTACACCTTC. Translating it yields CASSVLVGGQSGYTF.

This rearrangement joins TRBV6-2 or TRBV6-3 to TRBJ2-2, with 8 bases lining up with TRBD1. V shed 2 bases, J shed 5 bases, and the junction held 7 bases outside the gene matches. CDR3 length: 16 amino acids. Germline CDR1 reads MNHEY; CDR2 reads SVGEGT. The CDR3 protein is CASSYEAQGATGELFF. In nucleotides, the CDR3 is TGTGCCAGCAGTTACGAGGCGCAGGGGGCAACCGGGGAGCTGTTTTTT.

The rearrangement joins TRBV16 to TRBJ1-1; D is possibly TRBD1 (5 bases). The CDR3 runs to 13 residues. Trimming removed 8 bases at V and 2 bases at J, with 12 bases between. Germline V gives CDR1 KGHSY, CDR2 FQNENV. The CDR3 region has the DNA TGTGCCAGCTTACGAGACAGAAACACTGAAGCTTTCTTT. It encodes CASLRDRNTEAFF.

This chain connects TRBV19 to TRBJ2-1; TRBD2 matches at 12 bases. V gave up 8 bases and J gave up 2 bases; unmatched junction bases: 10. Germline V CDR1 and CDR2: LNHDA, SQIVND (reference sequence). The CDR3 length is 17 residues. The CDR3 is CASAPTSGSLAYNEQFF. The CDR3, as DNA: TGTGCCAGTGCCCCGACTAGCGGGAGTCTCGCCTACAATGAGCAGTTCTTC.

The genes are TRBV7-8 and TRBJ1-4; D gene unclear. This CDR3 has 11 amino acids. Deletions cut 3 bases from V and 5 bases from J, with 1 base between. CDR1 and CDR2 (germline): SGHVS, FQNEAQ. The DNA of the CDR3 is TGTGCCAGCAGCTTGAATGAAAAACTGTTTTTT. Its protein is CASSLNEKLFF.

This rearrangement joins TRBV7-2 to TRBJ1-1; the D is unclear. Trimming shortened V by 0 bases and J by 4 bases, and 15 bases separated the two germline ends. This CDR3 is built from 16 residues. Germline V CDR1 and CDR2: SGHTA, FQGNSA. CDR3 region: CASSLAGIGVGTEAFF. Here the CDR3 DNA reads TGTGCCAGCAGCTTAGCCGGCATCGGCGTCGGCACTGAAGCTTTCTTT.

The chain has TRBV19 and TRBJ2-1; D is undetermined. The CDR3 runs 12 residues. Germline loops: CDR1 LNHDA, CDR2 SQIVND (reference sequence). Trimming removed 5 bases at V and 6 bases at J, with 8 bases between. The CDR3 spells CASSPLGNEQFF. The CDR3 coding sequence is TGTGCCAGTAGTCCCCTAGGCAATGAGCAGTTCTTC.

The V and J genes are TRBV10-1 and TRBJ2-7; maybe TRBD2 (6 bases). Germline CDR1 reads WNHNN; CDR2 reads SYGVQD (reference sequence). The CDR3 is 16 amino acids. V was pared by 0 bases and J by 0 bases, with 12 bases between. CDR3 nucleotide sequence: TGCGCCAGCAGTGAGTCTAGCGGAGACAGCTCCTACGAGCAGTACTTC. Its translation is CASSESSGDSSYEQYF.

In DNA, the CDR3 is TGTGCCAGCAATGACAGCCCTTCACCCCTCCACTTT. It is translated as CASNDSPSPLHF. The chain combines TRBV2 with TRBJ1-6; D is perhaps TRBD1 (5 bases). The CDR3 length is 12 residues. Germline CDR1 and CDR2: SNHLY and FYNNEI. V lost 7 bases, J lost 9 bases, and 10 bases lay in between. Together with reference TRBV2 and TRBJ1-6, the CDR3 gives the full variable domain: EPEVTQTPSHQVTQMGQEVILRCVPISNHLYFYWYRQILGQKVEFLVSFYNNEISEKSEIFDDQFSVERPDGSNFTLKIRSTKLEDSAMYFCASNDSPSPLHFGNGTRLTVT.

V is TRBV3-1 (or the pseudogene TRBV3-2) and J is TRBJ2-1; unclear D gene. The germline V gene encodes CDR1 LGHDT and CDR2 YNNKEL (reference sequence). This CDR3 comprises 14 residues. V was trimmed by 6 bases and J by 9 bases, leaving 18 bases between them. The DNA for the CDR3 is TGTGCCAGCAGGCCTGGGTGTTATTGCGTTGAGCAGTTCTTC. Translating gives CASRPGCYCVEQFF.

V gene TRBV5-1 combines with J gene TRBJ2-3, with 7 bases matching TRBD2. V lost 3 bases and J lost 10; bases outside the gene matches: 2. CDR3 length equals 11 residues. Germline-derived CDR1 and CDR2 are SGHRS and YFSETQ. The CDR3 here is CASSSGGPQYF. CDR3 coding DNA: TGCGCCAGCAGCTCGGGGGGACCGCAGTATTTT.

CDR3 in DNA: TGTGCCAGCAGCTTTCCGGGGGGTTCTCTCACCGGGGAGCTGTTTTTT. Amino acids: CASSFPGGSLTGELFF. The V gene is TRBV11-1, the J gene TRBJ2-2; TRBD2 matches at 7 bases. The CDR3 is made up of 16 amino acids. CDR1 and CDR2 from the germline V gene are SGHAT and FQDESV (reference sequence). The V gene end was trimmed by 3 bases and the J gene end by 4 bases; junction bases not matched to a gene: 8.

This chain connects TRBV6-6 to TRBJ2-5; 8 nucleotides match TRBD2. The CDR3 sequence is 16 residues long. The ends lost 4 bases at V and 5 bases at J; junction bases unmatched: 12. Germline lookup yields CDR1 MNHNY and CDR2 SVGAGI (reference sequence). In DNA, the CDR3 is TGTGCCAGCAGTTTCCCTCAACCGGGGGGGTCGGAGACCCAGTACTTC. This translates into CASSFPQPGGSETQYF.

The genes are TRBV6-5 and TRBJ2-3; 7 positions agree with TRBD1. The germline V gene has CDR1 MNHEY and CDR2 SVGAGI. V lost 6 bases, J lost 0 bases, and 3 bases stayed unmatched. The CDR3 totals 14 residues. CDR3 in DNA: TGTGCCAGCAGGGGGACAGCTAGCACAGATACGCAGTATTTT. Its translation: CASRGTASTDTQYF.

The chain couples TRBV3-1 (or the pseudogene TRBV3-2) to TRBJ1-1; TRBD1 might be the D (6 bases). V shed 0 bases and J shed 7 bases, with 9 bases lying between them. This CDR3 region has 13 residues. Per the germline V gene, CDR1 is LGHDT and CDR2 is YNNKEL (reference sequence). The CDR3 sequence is CASSQDLRGEAFF. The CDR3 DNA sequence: TGTGCCAGCAGCCAAGATCTCAGGGGTGAAGCTTTCTTT.

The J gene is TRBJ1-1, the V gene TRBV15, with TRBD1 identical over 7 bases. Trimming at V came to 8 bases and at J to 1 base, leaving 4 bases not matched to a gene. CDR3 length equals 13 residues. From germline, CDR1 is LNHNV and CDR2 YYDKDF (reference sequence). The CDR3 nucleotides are TGTGCCACCCAGGGACAGTGGAACACTGAAGCTTTCTTT. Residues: CATQGQWNTEAFF. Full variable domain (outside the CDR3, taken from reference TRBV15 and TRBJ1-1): DAMVIQNPRYQVTQFGKPVTLSCSQTLNHNVMYWYQQKSSQAPKLLFHYYDKDFNNEADTPDNFQSRRPNTSFCFLDIRSPGLGDTAMYLCATQGQWNTEAFFGQGTRLTVV.

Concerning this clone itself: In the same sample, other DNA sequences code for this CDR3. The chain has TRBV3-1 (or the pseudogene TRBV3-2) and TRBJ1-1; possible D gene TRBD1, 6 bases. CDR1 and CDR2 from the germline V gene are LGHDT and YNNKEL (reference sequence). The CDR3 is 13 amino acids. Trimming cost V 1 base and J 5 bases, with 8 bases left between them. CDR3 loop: CASSQVRGTEAFF. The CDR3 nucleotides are TGTGCCAGCAGCCAAGTTAGGGGGACTGAAGCTTTCTTT.

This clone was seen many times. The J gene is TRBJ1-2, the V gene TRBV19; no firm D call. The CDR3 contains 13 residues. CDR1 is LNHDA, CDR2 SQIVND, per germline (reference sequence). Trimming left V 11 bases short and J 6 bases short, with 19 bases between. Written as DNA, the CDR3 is TGTGCCTCCATTTCCGGGAAGATGAATGGCTACACCTTC. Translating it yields CASISGKMNGYTF.

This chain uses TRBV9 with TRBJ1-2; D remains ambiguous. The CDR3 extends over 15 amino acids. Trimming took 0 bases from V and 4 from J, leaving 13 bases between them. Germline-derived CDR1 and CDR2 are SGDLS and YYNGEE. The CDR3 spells CASSVAPGEGYGYTF. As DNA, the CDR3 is TGTGCCAGCAGCGTAGCCCCAGGCGAGGGCTATGGCTACACCTTC.

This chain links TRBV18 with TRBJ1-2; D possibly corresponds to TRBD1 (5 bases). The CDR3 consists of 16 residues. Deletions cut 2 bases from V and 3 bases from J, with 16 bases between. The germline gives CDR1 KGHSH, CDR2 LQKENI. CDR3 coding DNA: TGTGCCAGCTCACCATCCGGGGCCCTTCGGTACTATGGCTACACCTTC. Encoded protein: CASSPSGALRYYGYTF.